What follows are 2 T cell receptor beta chains derived from one specimen sequenced in a study of regulatory T cells in long-lasting Graves disease (dated by TCRdb to about 2021). Library construction relied on multiplex PCR. The data were produced on an Illumina HiSeq 4000. To build TCR beta libraries, CDR3 regions were amplified by Arm-PCR using iRepertoire HTBI primers. TCRdb reanalyzed the raw reads on its own, using fastp at Q25 for trimming and MiXCR for clone calling, and kept in-frame beta chains. Each CDR3 protein gets just one entry, which takes the most common genes and DNA from the rows behind it. The sample data list 540,000 or so distinct CDR3 sequences, and about 13% of these were observed just once. 8.5% to 10% of the sample comes from the top ten. The time point label of this sample denotes: newly diagnosed GD, antithyroid drugs for less than 3 months. For both TCR sequencing and RNA sequencing, RNA was extracted from PBMCs in TRIzol.

These same data were also listed under a study on T cells in Graves' hyperthyroidism and ophthalmopathy.

Sequences were derived from peripheral blood mononuclear cells (PBMCs), sampled at new diagnosis, from a patient treated with antithyroid drugs. The receptors were sampled from a man aged 30 to 39 with Graves disease. Donor details come from another sample of the same person, matched by shared clones.

This clonotype was detected only a few times. The chain's CDR3 is CATSDLPGREQYF. CDR3 nucleotides: TGTGCCACCAGTGATTTGCCGGGGCGCGAGCAGTACTTC. This chain uses TRBV24-1 with TRBJ2-7; D is tentatively TRBD1 or TRBD2 (5 bases each). There are 13 residues in the CDR3. Looked up from germline, CDR1 is KGHDR and CDR2 is SFDVKD. Trimming stripped 0 bases from V and 6 bases from J, with 8 bases between.

This clonotype was found many times. This chain uses TRBV3-1 with TRBJ2-7; TRBD1 might be the D (5 bases). Germline V gene data show CDR1 as LGHDT and CDR2 as YNNKEL (reference sequence). The germline V and J ends were trimmed by 0 bases and 5 bases, with 11 bases remaining between them. The CDR3 is 14 amino acids. CDR3 sequence reads: CASSQEGAPNEQYF. The CDR3 DNA reads as TGTGCCAGCAGCCAAGAAGGGGCCCCCAACGAGCAGTACTTC.